Presented here are 8 T cell receptor beta chains from one specimen sequenced in a study of cytomegalovirus exposure and HLA in healthy donors. Vbeta (60) and Jbeta (13) primers were used in the PCR. Clones were read by immunoSEQ multiplex PCR, and TCRdb kept only the in-frame ones, dropping some. The repertoire includes under 200,000 clones, about 83% of them detected once, and approximately 1.6% sits in the top ten. The sample was PBMCs. These receptors came from a man in his forties in good health and CMV-seropositive.

V and J are TRBV6-4 and TRBJ2-7; perhaps TRBD1 as D (6 bases). Per germline, CDR1 MRHNA and CDR2 SNTAGT. V lost 4 bases and J lost 3, with 10 bases in between. This CDR3 region has 13 residues. The CDR3 nucleotides are TGTGCCAGCAGTGTTGGACAGATCTACGAGCAGTACTTC. Protein: CASSVGQIYEQYF.

The chain couples TRBV27 to TRBJ1-2; a possible D gene is TRBD1 (5 bases). The germline V and J ends were trimmed by 3 bases and 3 bases, with 8 bases remaining between them. The length of the CDR3 is 13 residues. Germline values: CDR1 MNHEY, CDR2 SMNVEV (reference sequence). The CDR3 bases are TGTGCCAGCAGTTTGCGGGGGGACTATGGCTACACCTTC. As protein: CASSLRGDYGYTF.

As DNA, the CDR3 is TGCGCCAGCAGCCAAGAGGACAGGGTCGAGAATCAGCCCCAGCATTTT. It translates to CASSQEDRVENQPQHF. The chain is built from TRBV4-3 and TRBJ1-5; 8 positions match TRBD1. The CDR3 has 16 amino acids. CDR1 is LGHNA and CDR2 is YSLEER in the germline V gene. J lost 4 bases, V lost 0 bases, and 5 bases had no gene match.

Comment on this clone: Other nucleotide sequences in the sample specify the same CDR3. The chain couples TRBV7-2 to TRBJ2-5, with a weak D call TRBD2 (7 bases). The CDR3 consists of 13 residues. V was trimmed by 3 bases and J by 4 bases, leaving 9 bases between them. Germline CDR1 is SGHTA and CDR2 is FQGNSA. CDR3: CASSFGGRETQYF. The CDR3 DNA sequence: TGTGCCAGCAGCTTCGGGGGGCGAGAGACCCAGTACTTC.

This sequence joins TRBV10-2 and TRBJ1-5; 8 bases are a match to TRBD1. J lost 4 bases, V lost 1 base, and 9 bases had no gene match. This CDR3 spans 17 amino acids. Germline V gives CDR1 WSHSY, CDR2 SAAADI. CDR3 in amino acids: CASSEYVGTGENQPQHF. CDR3 nucleotide sequence: TGCGCCAGCAGTGAGTATGTTGGGACAGGAGAAAATCAGCCCCAGCATTTT.

The V call is TRBV10-1, the J call TRBJ2-2; D is undetermined. The CDR3 is 13 residues long. Germline CDR1 and CDR2: WNHNN and SYGVQD (reference sequence). The ends were cut back, 3 bases at V and 0 bases at J, with 2 bases in the middle. The chain's CDR3 is CASSDANTGELFF. Here the CDR3 DNA reads TGCGCCAGCAGTGACGCGAACACCGGGGAGCTGTTTTTT.

The chain is built from TRBV19 and TRBJ2-7; tentative D call: TRBD2 (5 bases). The CDR3 has 15 residues. Germline V gene data show CDR1 as LNHDA and CDR2 as SQIVND (reference sequence). Trimming took 5 bases from V and 2 from J, leaving 16 bases between them. CDR3 residues: CASSPTGRVTYEQYF. For the CDR3, the DNA is TGTGCCAGTAGTCCTACCGGGCGGGTCACCTACGAGCAGTACTTC.

The chain uses TRBV4-2 and TRBJ2-3; 13 bases match TRBD2. This CDR3 is 17 amino acids long. CDR1 LGHNA and CDR2 YNFKEQ come from the germline V gene. Germline trimming cut 4 bases from V and 2 bases from J; bases unmatched to any gene: 6. The CDR3 sequence is CASSLGGTSGDTDTQYF. CDR3 nucleotide sequence: TGTGCCAGCAGCCTAGGGGGGACTAGCGGGGACACAGATACGCAGTATTTT.